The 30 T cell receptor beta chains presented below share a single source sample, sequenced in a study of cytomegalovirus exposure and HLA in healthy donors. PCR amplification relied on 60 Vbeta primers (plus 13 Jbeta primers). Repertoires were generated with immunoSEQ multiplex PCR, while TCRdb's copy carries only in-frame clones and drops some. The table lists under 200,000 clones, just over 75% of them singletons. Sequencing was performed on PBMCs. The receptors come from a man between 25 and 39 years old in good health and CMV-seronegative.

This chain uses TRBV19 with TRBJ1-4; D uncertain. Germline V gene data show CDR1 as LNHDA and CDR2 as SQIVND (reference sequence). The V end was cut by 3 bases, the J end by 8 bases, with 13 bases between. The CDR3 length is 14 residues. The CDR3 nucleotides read TGTGCCAGTAGTATTGGGCAGTACAGAGAAAAACTGTTTTTT. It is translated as CASSIGQYREKLFF. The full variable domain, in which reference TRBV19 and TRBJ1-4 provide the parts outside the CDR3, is DGGITQSPKYLFRKEGQNVTLSCEQNLNHDAMYWYRQDPGQGLRLIYYSQIVNDFQKGDIAEGYSVSREKKESFPLTVTSAQKNPTAFYLCASSIGQYREKLFFGSGTQLSVL.

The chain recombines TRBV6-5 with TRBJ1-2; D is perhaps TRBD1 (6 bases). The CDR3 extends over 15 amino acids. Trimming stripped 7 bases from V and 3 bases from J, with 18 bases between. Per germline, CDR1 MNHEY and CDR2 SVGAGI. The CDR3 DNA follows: TGTGCCAGCACCGATAAGACGACAGGCGACTATGGCTACACCTTC. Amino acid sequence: CASTDKTTGDYGYTF.

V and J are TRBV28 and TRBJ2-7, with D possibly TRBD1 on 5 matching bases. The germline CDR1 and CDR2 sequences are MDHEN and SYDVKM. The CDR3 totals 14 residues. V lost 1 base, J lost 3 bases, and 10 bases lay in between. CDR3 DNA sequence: TGTGCCAGCAGTTTATCAGGGTATCACTACGAGCAGTACTTC. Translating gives CASSLSGYHYEQYF.

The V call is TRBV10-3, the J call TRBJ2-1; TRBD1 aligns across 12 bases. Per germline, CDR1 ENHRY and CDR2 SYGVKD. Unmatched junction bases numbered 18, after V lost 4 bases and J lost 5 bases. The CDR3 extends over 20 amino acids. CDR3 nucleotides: TGTGCCATCAGTGGGGGCTGGGACAGGGGGCTTTTGACTAGTCACAATGAGCAGTTCTTC. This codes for CAISGGWDRGLLTSHNEQFF.

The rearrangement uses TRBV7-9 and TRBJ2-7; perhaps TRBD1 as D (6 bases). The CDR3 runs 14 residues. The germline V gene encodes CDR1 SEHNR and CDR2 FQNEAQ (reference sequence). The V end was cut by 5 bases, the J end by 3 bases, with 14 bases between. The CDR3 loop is CASSGGRVIYEQYF. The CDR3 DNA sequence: TGTGCCAGCAGCGGGGGCCGGGTTATCTACGAGCAGTACTTC.

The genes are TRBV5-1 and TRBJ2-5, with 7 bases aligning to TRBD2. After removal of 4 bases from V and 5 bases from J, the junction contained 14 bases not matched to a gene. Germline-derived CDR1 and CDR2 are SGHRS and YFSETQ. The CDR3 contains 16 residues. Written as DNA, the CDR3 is TGCGCCAGCAGCCTAGGGACTAATTCGAGAGTGGAGACCCAGTACTTC. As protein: CASSLGTNSRVETQYF.

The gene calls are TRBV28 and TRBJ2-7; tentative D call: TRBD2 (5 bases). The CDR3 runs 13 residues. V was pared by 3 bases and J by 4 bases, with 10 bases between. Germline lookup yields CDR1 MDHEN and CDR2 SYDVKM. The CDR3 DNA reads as TGTGCCAGCAGTTTCTCCCGCGGGTACGAGCAGTACTTC. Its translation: CASSFSRGYEQYF.

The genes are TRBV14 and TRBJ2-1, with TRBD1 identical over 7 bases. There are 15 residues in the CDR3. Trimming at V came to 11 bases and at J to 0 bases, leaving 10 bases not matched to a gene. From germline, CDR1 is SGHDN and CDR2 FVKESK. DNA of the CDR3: TGTGCCGGAAGACAAGGGACAGTCTCCTACAATGAGCAGTTCTTC. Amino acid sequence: CAGRQGTVSYNEQFF.

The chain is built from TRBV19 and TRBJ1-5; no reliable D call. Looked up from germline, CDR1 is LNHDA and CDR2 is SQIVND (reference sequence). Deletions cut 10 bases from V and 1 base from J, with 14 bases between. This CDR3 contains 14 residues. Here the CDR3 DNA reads TGTGCCACCTCTCGGGTATGGAGCAATCAGCCCCAGCATTTT. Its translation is CATSRVWSNQPQHF.

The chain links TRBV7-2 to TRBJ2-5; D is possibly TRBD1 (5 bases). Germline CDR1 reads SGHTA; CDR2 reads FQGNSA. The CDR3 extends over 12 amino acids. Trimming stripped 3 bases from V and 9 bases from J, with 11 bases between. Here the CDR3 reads CASSLSARAQYF. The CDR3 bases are TGTGCCAGCAGCTTGTCGGCCAGGGCCCAGTACTTC.

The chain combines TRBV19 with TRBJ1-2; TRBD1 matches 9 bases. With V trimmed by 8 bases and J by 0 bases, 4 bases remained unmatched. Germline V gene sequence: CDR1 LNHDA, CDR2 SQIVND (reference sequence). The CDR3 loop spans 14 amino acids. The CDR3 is CASGQGKANYGYTF. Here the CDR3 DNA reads TGTGCCAGTGGACAGGGGAAAGCTAACTATGGCTACACCTTC.

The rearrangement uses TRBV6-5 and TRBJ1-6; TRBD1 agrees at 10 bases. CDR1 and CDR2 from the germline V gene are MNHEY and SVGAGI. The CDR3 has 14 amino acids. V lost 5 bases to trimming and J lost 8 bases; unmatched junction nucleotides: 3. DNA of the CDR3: TGTGCCAGCAGTACGGACAGGGGGTATTCACCCCTCCACTTT. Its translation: CASSTDRGYSPLHF.

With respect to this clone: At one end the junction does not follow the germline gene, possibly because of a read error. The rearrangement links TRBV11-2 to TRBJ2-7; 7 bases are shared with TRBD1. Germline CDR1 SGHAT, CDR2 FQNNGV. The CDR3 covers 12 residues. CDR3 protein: CASSLGGGPTHF. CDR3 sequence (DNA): TGTGCCAGCAGCCTAGGGGGCGGACCTACTCACTTC.

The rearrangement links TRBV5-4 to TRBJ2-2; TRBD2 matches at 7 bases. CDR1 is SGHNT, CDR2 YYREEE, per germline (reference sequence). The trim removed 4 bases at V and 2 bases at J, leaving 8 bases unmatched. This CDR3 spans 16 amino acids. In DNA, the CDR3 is TGTGCCAGCAGCCCCGGGGGGTCGGGCAACACCGGGGAGCTGTTTTTT. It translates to CASSPGGSGNTGELFF. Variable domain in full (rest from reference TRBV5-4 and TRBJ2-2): ETGVTQSPTHLIKTRGQQVTLRCSSQSGHNTVSWYQQALGQGPQFIFQYYREEENGRGNFPPRFSGLQFPNYSSELNVNALELDDSALYLCASSPGGSGNTGELFFGEGSRLTVL.

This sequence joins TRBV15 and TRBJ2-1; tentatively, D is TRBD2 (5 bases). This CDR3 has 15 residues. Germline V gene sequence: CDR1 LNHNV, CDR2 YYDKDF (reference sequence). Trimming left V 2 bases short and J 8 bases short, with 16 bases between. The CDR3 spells CATSRSPGNLYEQFF. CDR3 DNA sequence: TGTGCCACCAGCAGATCCCCGGGGAATCTGTATGAGCAGTTCTTC.

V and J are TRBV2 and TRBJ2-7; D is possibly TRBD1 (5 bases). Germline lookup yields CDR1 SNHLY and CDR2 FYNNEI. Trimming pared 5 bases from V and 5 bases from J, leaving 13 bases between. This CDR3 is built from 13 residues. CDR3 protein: CASSINRQHEQYF. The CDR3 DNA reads TGTGCCAGCAGTATAAATAGACAGCACGAGCAGTACTTC.

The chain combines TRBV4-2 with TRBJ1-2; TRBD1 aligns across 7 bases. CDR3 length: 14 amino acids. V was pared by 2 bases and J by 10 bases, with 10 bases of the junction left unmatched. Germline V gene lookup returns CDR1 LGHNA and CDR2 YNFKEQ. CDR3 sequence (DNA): TGTGCCAGCAGCCAACTTGACAGGGAATTGCCCTACACCTTC. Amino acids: CASSQLDRELPYTF.

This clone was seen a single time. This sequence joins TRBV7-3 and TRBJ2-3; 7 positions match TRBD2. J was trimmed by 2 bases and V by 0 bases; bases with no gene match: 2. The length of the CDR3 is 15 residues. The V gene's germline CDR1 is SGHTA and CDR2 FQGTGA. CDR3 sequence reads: CASSLTGDYTDTQYF. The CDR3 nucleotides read TGTGCCAGCAGCTTAACAGGGGACTACACAGATACGCAGTATTTT.

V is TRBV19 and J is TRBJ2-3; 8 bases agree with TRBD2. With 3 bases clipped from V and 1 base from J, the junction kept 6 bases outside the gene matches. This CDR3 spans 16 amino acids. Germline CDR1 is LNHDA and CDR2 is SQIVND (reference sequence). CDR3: CASSIRSSGRTDTQYF. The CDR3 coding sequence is TGTGCCAGTAGTATTAGGTCTAGCGGGCGCACAGATACGCAGTATTTT.

The CDR3 loop reads CSVWTPGVASGRALNIQYF. The CDR3 nucleotides read TGCAGCGTATGGACCCCCGGGGTAGCTAGCGGGAGGGCCCTTAACATTCAGTACTTC. J is TRBJ2-4 and V is TRBV29-1; 12 positions match TRBD2. The CDR3 covers 19 residues. After removal of 6 bases from V and 7 bases from J, the junction contained 22 bases not matched to a gene. Per the germline V gene, CDR1 is SQVTM and CDR2 is ANQGSEA.

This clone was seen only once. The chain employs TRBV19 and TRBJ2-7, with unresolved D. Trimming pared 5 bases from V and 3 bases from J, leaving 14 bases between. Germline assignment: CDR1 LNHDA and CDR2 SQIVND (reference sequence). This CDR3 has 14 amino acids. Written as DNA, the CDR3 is TGTGCCAGTAGTCCCTCGGCGGTATACTACGAGCAGTACTTC. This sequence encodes CASSPSAVYYEQYF.

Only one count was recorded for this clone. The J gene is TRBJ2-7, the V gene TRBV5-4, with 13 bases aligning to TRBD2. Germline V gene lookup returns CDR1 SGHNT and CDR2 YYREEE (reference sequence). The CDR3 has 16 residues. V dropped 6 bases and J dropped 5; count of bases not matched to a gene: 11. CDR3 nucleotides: TGTGCCAGCACCCCCCAACCGGGACTAGCGGGAAACGAGCAGTACTTC. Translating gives CASTPQPGLAGNEQYF.

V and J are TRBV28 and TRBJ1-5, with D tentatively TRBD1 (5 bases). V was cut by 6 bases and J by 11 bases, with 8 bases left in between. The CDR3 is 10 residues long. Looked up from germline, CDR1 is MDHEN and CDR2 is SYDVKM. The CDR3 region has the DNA TGTGCCAGCAGGGGGCGGACCCAGCATTTT. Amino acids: CASRGRTQHF.

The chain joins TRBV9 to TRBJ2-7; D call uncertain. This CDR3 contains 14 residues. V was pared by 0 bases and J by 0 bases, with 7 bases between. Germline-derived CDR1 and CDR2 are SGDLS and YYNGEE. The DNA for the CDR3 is TGTGCCAGCAGCGTAGGAGGTAACTCCTACGAGCAGTACTTC. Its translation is CASSVGGNSYEQYF.

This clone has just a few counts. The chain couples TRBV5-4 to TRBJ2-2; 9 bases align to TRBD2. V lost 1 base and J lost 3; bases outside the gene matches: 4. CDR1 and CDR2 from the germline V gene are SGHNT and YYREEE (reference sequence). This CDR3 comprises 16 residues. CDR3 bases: TGTGCCAGCAGCTTGATGGTAGCGGGAGACACCGGGGAGCTGTTTTTT. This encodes CASSLMVAGDTGELFF.

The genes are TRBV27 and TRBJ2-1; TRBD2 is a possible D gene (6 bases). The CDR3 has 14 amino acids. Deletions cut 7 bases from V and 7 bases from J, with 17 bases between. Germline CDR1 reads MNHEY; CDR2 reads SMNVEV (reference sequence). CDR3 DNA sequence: TGTGCCAGCACCGGGGGTCCTAGTTTGAATGAGCAGTTCTTC. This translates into CASTGGPSLNEQFF.

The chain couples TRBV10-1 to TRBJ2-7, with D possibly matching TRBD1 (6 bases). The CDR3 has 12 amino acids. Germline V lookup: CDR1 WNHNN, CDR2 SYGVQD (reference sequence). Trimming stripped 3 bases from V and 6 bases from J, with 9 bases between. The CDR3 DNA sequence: TGCGCCAGCAGTGATTCAGGGGCCGAGCAGTACTTC. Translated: CASSDSGAEQYF.

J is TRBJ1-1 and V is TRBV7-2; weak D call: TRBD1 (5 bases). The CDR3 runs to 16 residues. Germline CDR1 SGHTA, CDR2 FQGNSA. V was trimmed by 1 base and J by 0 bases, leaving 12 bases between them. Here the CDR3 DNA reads TGTGCCAGCAGCTTAGTGGGAGGGGCGATGAACACTGAAGCTTTCTTT. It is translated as CASSLVGGAMNTEAFF.

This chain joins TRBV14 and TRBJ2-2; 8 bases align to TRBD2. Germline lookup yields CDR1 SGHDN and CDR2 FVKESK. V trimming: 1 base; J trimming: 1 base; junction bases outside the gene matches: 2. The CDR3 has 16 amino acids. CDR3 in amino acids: CASSQGLARNTGELFF. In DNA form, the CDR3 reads TGTGCCAGCAGCCAAGGACTAGCGAGGAACACCGGGGAGCTGTTTTTT.

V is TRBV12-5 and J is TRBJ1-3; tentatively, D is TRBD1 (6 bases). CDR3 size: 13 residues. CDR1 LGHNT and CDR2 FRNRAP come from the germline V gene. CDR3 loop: CGTKGGPGNTIYF. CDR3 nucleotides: TGTGGAACCAAGGGGGGGCCTGGAAACACCATATATTTT.